A selection of T cell receptor beta chains follows, all from one sample in a study of a mutant IDH1 vaccine in newly diagnosed glioma. Some clones are missing from TCRdb's copy, which holds only in-frame ones; the method was immunoSEQ multiplex PCR. The sample has about 66,000 clones, just over 85% seen once. The starting material was PBMCs, obtained from a glioma patient treated with radiotherapy, temozolomide or both. The receptors shown here come from a man under 40 with glioma. Both conserved end residues are part of each CDR3. D genes are given only for firm matches. The listing skips clone size in some rows; elsewhere it reads once, few, many or a size class.

j_call d_call v_call clone_size cdr3_nt cdr3_aa
TRBJ1-4 TRBD1 TRBV15 . TGTGCCACCAGCAGAGATCAACAGGGGGGTGAAAAACTGTTTTTT CATSRDQQGGEKLFF
TRBJ1-2 . TRBV5-1 . TGCGCCAGCAGCTTAGGCGATACTAACTATGGCTACACCTTC CASSLGDTNYGYTF
TRBJ1-1 . TRBV28 once TGTGCCAGCAGCCCCTTGGGCAGGGTAGGGACTTTCTTT CASSPLGRVGTFF
TRBJ2-5 TRBD2 TRBV4-1 . TGCGCCAGCAGCCAAGAGGGACTAGCGGGGGGAGTCCAAGAGACCCAGTACTTC CASSQEGLAGGVQETQYF
TRBJ1-1 . TRBV6-5 . TGTGCCAGCAGTCAACAAAGACGGGGGGTAACTGAAGCTTTCTTT CASSQQRRGVTEAFF
TRBJ2-7 . TRBV21-1 . TGTGCCAGCAGCAGGGACAGGACCTTCCTCCACGAGCAGTACTTC CASSRDRTFLHEQYF
TRBJ2-3 TRBD2 TRBV5-1 . TGCGCCAGCAGCTGGACGCGGACTAGCGGGGGCACAGATACGCAGTATTTT CASSWTRTSGGTDTQYF
TRBJ2-5 . TRBV2 . TGTGCCAGCACGGACGGCCGGGAGACCCAGTACTTC CASTDGRETQYF
TRBJ1-5 TRBD1 TRBV4-1 few TGCGCCAGCAGCCAAGGGACAGGGGCGGAAAATCAGCCCCAGCATTTT CASSQGTGAENQPQHF
TRBJ1-2 . TRBV4-2 . TGTGCCAGCAGCCAAGGGGGTTCCCTGGACTATGGCTACACCTTC CASSQGGSLDYGYTF